The clone carrying this T cell receptor beta chain is medium-sized. Its specificity is not known. Additional DNA sequences in this sample encode the identical CDR3. The data derive from a study of somatic mutations in cytotoxic T cells in rheumatoid arthritis. Turning to the study itself: Patient blood (over 28 ml EDTA) was collected right after diagnosis, preceding any treatment. A subset of V beta antibody-stained T-cell populations was isolated by flow sorting, reaching nearly 100% purity, and this subset included V beta1+ cells that went on to TCRB sequencing. Whole-study findings and limits: For about an eighth of the roughly 65 patients, a single CD8+ clone accounted for more than 20% of CD8+ cells.

The CD4+ and CD8+ fractions came from positive magnetic bead selection and were purity-checked by flow cytometry. The CDR3 totals 16 residues. The V gene lost 1 base and the J gene lost 3 bases, with 10 bases spanning the gap. Per germline, CDR1 SGHVS and CDR2 FNYEAQ. Sequencing used immunoSEQ multiplex PCR; TCRdb keeps in-frame clones, though not all of them. The profile shows fewer than 20,000 clones, approximately 71% of them singletons. This TCR was sampled from an adult with rheumatoid arthritis. J is TRBJ1-6 and V is TRBV7-6; D is perhaps TRBD1 (6 bases). Sequenced input: CD8+ T cells sorted from blood. In DNA form, the CDR3 reads TGTGCCAGCAGCTTAGGGGACACCGGCTATAATTCACCCCTCCACTTT. This encodes CASSLGDTGYNSPLHF.